This TCR beta chain was identified during a study of human T cells and chemical hapten exposure (dated by TCRdb to about 2021). A note on the overall study: For sensitization, 2% DPC in acetone was applied to a roughly 2 cm by roughly 2 cm area of upper inner arm skin. Patients additionally received weekly therapeutic DPC doses to the scalp throughout the roughly 25-week study period. Patch testing was done on the upper back using Finn chambers containing 0.01% DPC, and results were scored after 6 days according to International Contact Dermatitis Research Group standards. Most of the patients in the cohort were female, and the cohort covered alopecia areata with under or over 50% scalp involvement, alopecia totalis and alopecia universalis. The libraries were sequenced as a pool, and the TCR yield per sample differed mostly because of small variations in library volumes within the pool. In alopecia patients, the study followed how the peripheral blood TCR repertoire changed in vivo over primary and secondary sensitization to diphenylcyclopropenone (DPC), a hapten. Patient blood was sampled pre-sensitization (week 0) and at 2, 6 and about 24 weeks after DPC sensitization. For TCR sequencing, blood came from 25 to 35 alopecia patients at anywhere from one to four time points (pre-sensitization, 2, 6 and 24 weeks). Here is what the overall study found, with its caveats: Expanded TCRs formed significantly more large CDR3 similarity clusters than pre-sensitization or healthy control sets, consistent with antigen-driven responses. Because every patient had alopecia, a presumed autoimmune disease, the patients' immune response might differ from that of healthy individuals. After repeated subsampling, the strength of the expansion versus patch-test correlation and the threshold at which it became significant changed. Patch test score correlated positively with the number of PT1 expanded TCRs, reaching significance at thresholds 8, 16 and 32 but not at 4. DPC sensitization did not change how many TCRs were above 1 in 1000 frequency, and no evidence was found of alterations in global repertoire structure.

The library relied on RACE. These reads were obtained on a NextSeq 500. During library preparation, unique molecular identifiers were attached to individual cDNA molecules so that TCRs could be counted quantitatively and reproducibly. Both TCR alpha and TCR beta chains were sequenced from each blood RNA sample. The authors' pipeline ran thus. Samples had a median of roughly 87,000 TCRs, with a range from about 23,224 to 690,600. The Decombinator software suite was used to annotate the V, J and CDR3 of the TCR reads. To make PS versus PT1 abundance plots, every sample was subsampled to the same number of TCRs (28,000). TCRs were defined as expanded if absent before sensitization and observed at least eight times at the 2-week time point. TCRdb reprocessing: public reads trimmed at Q25 with fastp, clones called with MiXCR, in-frame beta chains kept. Every distinct CDR3 protein forms one entry, paired with its most common genes and DNA. The V and J calls reflect TCRdb's pipeline rather than the authors' work. Recorded for this sample are approximately 400,000 distinct CDR3 sequences; about 4.4% of them occurred a single time. Together, the top ten hold about 2.1% of the sample.

The time point label on this specimen signifies: patch test 1, 2 weeks after DPC sensitization. What the treatment or condition label conveys for this sample: therapeutic diphenylcyclopropenone sensitization with weekly scalp DPC. At each patch-test visit, blood was drawn before the patch test was applied. To be eligible, patients had to be aged 18 to 70, diagnosed with alopecia and judged suitable for DPC therapy, while pregnant patients were excluded. Unfractionated whole blood was collected in Tempus Blood RNA tubes, and total RNA was extracted from that blood. The table lists this clonotype with many counts. Its antigen remains unidentified. No base quality values were provided; no much bigger clone lies one nucleotide off. V gives up 4 bases and J gives up 0 bases, and the segment between their germline ends measures 15 bases. From a lookup of the germline V gene, CDR1 and CDR2 are SQVTM and ANQGSEA. Counted from cysteine to phenylalanine, this CDR3 has 15 amino acids. The CDR3 DNA has 45 bases and is translated from base 1.

Sequencing used whole blood, obtained in connection with sensitization to the hapten diphenylcyclopropenone (DPC). The chain is made from TRBV29-1 and TRBJ1-1; the D gene is perhaps TRBD1, from 5 matching bases. This TCR came from a woman in her 50s with alopecia areata. Some clones in this sample may be carry-over from other donors' samples. For the CDR3, the sequence is CSVGNRRGMNTEAFF. The DNA is TGCAGCGTTGGCAACCGAAGGGGTATGAACACTGAAGCTTTCTTT.